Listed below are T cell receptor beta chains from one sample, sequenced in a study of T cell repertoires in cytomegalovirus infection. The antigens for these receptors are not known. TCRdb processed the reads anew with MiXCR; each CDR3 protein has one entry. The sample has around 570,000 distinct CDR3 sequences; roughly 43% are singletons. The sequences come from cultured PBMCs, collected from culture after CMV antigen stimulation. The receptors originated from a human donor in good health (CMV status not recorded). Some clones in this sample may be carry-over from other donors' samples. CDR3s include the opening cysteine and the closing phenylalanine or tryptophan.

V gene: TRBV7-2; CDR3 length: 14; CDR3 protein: CASSRAGGHNEQFF
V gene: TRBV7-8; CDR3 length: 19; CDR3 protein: CASSSALVQPRGSNEKLFF
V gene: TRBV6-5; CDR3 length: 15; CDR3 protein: CASRGGKAFLYEQYF
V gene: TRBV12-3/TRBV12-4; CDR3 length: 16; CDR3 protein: CASDGSPAGAADTQYF
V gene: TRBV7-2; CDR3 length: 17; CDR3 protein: CASSLVNGISGGYEQYF
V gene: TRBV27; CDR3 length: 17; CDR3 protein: CASSLRGLGISNQPQHF
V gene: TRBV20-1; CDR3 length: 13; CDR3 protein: CSALPGQYYEQYF
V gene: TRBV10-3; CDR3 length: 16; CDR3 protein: CAIKPDLEGSTDTQYF
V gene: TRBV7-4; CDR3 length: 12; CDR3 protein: CASSLISEPQHF
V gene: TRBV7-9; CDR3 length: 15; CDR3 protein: CASSFFGVSGNTIYF
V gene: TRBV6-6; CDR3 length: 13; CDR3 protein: CASSRSPGNEQYF
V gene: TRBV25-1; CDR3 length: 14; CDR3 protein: CASSTSTGPYEQYF
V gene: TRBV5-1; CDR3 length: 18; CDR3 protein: CASSLAPTASTGIHGYTF
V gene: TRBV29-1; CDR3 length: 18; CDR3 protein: CSVVGLAGALLSYNEQFF
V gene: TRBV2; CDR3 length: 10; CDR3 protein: CASVPGEQFF
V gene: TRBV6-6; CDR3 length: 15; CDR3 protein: CASNGGAMETGELFF
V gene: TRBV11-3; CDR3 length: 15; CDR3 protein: CASSLRAGGNYEQYF
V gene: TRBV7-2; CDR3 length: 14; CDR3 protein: CASSSTSGKETQYF
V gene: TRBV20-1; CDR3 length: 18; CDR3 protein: CSALPGPLRQGRYNEQFF
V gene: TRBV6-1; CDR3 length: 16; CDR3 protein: CASSPARGSSYNEQFF
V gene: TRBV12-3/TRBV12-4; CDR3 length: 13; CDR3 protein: CASTSRGSQPQHF
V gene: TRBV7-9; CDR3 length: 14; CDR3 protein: CASRSEGGWTEAFF
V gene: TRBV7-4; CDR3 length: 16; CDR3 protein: CASSRPALAETYEQYF
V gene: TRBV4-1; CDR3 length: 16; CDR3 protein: CASSHQSSGSLYEQFF
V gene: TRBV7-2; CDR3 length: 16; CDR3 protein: CASSLVPRVVLNEQFF
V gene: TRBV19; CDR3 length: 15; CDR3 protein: CASKPSGGLNQPQHF
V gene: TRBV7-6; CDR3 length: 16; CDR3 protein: CASSLPKRGGQGEQFF
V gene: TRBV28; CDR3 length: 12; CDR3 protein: CASSVSLGGYTF
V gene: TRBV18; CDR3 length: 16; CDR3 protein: CASSPSFPGAGTEAFF
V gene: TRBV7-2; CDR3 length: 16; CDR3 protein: CASSLKGGAGANVLTF
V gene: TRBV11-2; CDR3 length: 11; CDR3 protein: CASSFGSEAFF
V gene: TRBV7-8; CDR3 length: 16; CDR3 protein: CASSLDRDRANEKLFF
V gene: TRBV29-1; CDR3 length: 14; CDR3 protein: CSVGTGKRGEKLFF
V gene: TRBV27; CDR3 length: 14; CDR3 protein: CASSLPARNEKLFF
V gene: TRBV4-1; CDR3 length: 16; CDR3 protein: CASRNPLANSYNEQFF
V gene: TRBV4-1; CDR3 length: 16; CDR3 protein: CASSQGPLRSYNEQLF
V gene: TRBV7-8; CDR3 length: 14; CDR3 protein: CASSSGQQVNEQFF
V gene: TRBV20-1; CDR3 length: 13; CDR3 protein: CSATSWGVYEQYF
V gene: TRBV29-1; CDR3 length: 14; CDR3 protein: CSVGAASGSGTMFF
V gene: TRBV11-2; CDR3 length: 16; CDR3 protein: CASSLDWLGPVTEAFF
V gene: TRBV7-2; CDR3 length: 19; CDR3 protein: CASSSHLSGFPKRGYEQYF